This T cell receptor (beta chain) derives from a study of T-cell memory formation after mild COVID-19. Germline V lookup: CDR1 SEHNR, CDR2 FQNEAQ (reference sequence). This CDR3 is 14 amino acids long. The V end lost 7 bases, the J end lost 2 bases, and 12 bases lay between the germline ends. General observations from the study: Confirmation was lacking for SARS-CoV-2 specificity of second-wave clones that peaked on day 37.

TCRdb redid the calling of the 5' RACE reads with MiXCR, one entry per CDR3 protein. The data show 98,000 or so distinct CDR3 sequences, over 15% seen once. With regard to this clonotype: Its cognate antigen is unknown.

The chain employs TRBV7-9 and TRBJ2-1; D may be TRBD1 or TRBD2 (5 bases each). Source material: PBMCs or a T cell subset sorted from them (not recorded which). The sequence was collected from a man between 18 and 35 years old who had mild COVID-19 (a few samples of this study predate the infection). Cell type and time point are not known. DNA for the CDR3: TGTGCCAGCAACCCGGGACCAGCCTACAATGAGCAGTTCTTC. Translated: CASNPGPAYNEQFF. The full variable domain, rest sourced from reference TRBV7-9 and TRBJ2-1, is DTGVSQNPRHKITKRGQNVTFRCDPISEHNRLYWYRQTLGQGPEFLTYFQNEAQLEKSRLLSDRFSAERPKGSFSTLEIQRTEQGDSAMYLCASNPGPAYNEQFFGPGTRLTVL.